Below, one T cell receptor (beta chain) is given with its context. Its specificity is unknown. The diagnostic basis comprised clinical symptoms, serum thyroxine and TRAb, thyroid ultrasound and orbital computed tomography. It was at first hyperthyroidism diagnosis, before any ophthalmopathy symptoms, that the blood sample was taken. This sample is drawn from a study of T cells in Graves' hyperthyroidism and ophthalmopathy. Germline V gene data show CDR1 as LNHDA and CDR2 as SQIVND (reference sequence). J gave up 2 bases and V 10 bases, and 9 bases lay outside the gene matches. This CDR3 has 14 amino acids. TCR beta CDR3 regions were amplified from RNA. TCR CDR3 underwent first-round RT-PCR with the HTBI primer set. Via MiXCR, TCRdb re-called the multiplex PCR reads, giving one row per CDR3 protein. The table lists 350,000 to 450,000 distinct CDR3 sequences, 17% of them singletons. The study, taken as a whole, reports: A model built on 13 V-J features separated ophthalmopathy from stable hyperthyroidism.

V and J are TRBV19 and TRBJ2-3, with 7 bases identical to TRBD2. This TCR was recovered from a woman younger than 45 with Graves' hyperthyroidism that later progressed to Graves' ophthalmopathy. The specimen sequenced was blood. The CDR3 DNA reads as TGTGCCACCACTCGGGGGGAGCACACAGATACGCAGTATTTT. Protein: CATTRGEHTDTQYF.